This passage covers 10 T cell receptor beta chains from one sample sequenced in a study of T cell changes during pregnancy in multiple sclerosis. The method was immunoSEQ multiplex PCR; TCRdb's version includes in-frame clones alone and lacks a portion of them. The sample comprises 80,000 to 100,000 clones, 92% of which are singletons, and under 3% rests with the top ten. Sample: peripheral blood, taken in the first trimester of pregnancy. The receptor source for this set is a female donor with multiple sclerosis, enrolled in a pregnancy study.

As DNA, the CDR3 is TGTGCCAGCAGCCGTACGCGAGGACAGGGGCCCTACGAGCAGTACTTC. Its protein product is CASSRTRGQGPYEQYF. V usage is TRBV7-2 and J usage is TRBJ2-7, with TRBD1 matching over 9 bases. CDR1 is SGHTA and CDR2 is FQGNSA in the germline V gene. The J segment lost 2 bases and the V segment lost 5 bases, leaving 10 bases of the junction unmatched. The CDR3 sequence is 16 residues long.

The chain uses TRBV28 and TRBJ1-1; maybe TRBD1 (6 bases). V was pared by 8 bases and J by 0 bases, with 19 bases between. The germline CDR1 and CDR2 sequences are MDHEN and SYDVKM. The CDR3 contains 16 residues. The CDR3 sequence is CASSGQGKPMNTEAFF. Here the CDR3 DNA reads TGTGCCAGCTCGGGGCAGGGGAAACCCATGAACACTGAAGCTTTCTTT.

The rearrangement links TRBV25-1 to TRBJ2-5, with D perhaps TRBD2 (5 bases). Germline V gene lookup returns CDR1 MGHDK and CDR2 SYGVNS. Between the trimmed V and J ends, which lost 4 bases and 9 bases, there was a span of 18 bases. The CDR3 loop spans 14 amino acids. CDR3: CASSGLGRVGAQYF. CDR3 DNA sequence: TGTGCCAGCAGTGGATTAGGACGGGTCGGGGCCCAGTACTTC.

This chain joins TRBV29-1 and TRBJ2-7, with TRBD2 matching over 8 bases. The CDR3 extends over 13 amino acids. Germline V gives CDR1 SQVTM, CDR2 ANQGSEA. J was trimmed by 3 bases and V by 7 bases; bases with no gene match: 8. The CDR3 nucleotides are TGCAGCGGGGCCGCCGGGACTAGCTACGAGCAGTACTTC. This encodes CSGAAGTSYEQYF.

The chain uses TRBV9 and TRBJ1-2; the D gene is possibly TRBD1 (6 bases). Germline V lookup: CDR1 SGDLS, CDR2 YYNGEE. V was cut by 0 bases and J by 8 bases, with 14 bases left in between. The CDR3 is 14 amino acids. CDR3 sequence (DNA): TGTGCCAGCAGCGTAGGTCAGGGGACCCGGGGCTACACCTTC. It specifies CASSVGQGTRGYTF.

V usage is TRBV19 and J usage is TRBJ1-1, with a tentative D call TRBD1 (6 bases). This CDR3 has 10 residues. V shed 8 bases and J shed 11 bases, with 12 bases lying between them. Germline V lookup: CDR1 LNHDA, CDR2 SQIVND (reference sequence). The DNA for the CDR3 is TGTGCCAGTTCCCAGGGGAACGCTTTCTTT. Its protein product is CASSQGNAFF.

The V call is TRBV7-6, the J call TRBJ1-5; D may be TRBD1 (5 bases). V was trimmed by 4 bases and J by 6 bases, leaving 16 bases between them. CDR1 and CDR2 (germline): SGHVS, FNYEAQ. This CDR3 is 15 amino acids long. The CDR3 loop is CASSSAPQGVQPQHF. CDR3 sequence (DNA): TGTGCCAGCAGCTCAGCCCCCCAAGGGGTTCAGCCCCAGCATTTT.

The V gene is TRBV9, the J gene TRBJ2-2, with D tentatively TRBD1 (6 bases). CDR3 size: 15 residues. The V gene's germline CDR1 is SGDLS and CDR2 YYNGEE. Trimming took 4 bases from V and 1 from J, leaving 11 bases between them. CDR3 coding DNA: TGTGCCAGCAGCCTAAGAGGGGGGAACACCGGGGAGCTGTTTTTT. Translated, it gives CASSLRGGNTGELFF.

This chain's CDR3 is CASSRPEVTQYF. For the CDR3, the DNA is TGTGCCAGCAGTCGCCCAGAGGTTACGCAGTATTTT. The V gene is TRBV6-6, the J gene TRBJ2-3; D unresolved. The CDR3 length is 12 residues. Germline values: CDR1 MNHNY, CDR2 SVGAGI (reference sequence). V shed 5 bases and J shed 8 bases, with 11 bases lying between them.

The chain's CDR3 is CASKKSGGYNEQFF. The CDR3, as DNA: TGCGCCAGCAAAAAGAGCGGGGGATACAATGAGCAGTTCTTC. The V and J genes are TRBV5-1 and TRBJ2-1; 8 bases are shared with TRBD2. The CDR3 consists of 14 residues. Germline V lookup: CDR1 SGHRS, CDR2 YFSETQ. The V segment lost 6 bases and the J segment 4 bases; nucleotides outside the gene matches: 6.